A selection of T cell receptor beta chains follows, all from one sample in a study of T-cell reconstitution after alpha-beta-depleted transplantation in children. TCRdb redid the calling of the PCR reads with MiXCR, one entry per CDR3 protein. Among 300,000 or so distinct CDR3 sequences listed, 9.9% were seen once. Material: PBMCs from the stem cell graft donor, obtained from the stem cell graft. The receptor source for this set is a human donor who donated a stem cell graft to a child with SCID. Both conserved end residues are trimmed from each CDR3.

V	J	CDR3
TRBV9	TRBJ1-2	ASSATVSDGYT
TRBV5-1	TRBJ1-4	ASTLSGVPNEKLF
TRBV6-9	TRBJ2-5	AGLGGD
TRBV27	TRBJ2-7	AKRGIPGHEQY
TRBV20-1	TRBJ1-3	SARTGEGNTIY
TRBV10-2	TRBJ2-1	ASSESKRLAEQF
TRBV6-5	TRBJ1-1	ASSYSRVTEAF
TRBV27	TRBJ1-1	ASSLRGLAEAF
TRBV3-1	TRBJ2-2	ASSQDLTSGGAITGELF
TRBV15	TRBJ1-2	ATSRDVQGASGYT
TRBV12-3/TRBV12-4	TRBJ2-1	ASSTRTGIYNEQF
TRBV7-6	TRBJ2-7	ASSPRTSGVHEQY
TRBV5-5	TRBJ2-3	ASSPLQGLASDTQY
TRBV6-1	TRBJ2-2	ASNPGLALNTGELF
TRBV18	TRBJ2-1	ASSTGSQPTYNEQF
TRBV18	TRBJ1-4	ASSLSGQTNEKLF
TRBV7-6	TRBJ2-5	ASSRTVRETQY
TRBV5-1	TRBJ1-1	ASSTAGRWEAF
TRBV5-1	TRBJ2-7	ASSPGQGINEQY
TRBV19	TRBJ2-3	ASSIGVALDTQY
TRBV10-3	TRBJ2-3	AISESRGLADTQY
TRBV5-1	TRBJ1-2	ASSSPGQFYGYT
TRBV9	TRBJ2-7	ASSVGGQGYEQY
TRBV5-1	TRBJ2-3	ASSLEGFALTDTQY
TRBV3-1	TRBJ2-3	ASSLSMADTQY
TRBV7-9	TRBJ2-5	ASSPRWGQETQY
TRBV6-1	TRBJ1-5	ASSQQGSNQPQH
TRBV4-2	TRBJ1-2	ASSQAGTVSGYT
TRBV5-1	TRBJ2-3	ASSLGGAQSTDTQY
TRBV25-1	TRBJ2-7	ASSALYEQY
TRBV27	TRBJ2-5	ASTHDPMGTQY
TRBV6-1	TRBJ2-6	ASSKFRGTGANVLT
TRBV5-1	TRBJ2-2	ASSFEGRGPGELF
TRBV20-1	TRBJ2-2	SARLAGTDTGELF
TRBV6-6	TRBJ2-7	ASRPGGADEQY
TRBV20-1	TRBJ2-1	SAKLAGVSSYNEQF
TRBV15	TRBJ2-4	ATSRSRGALNIQY
TRBV2	TRBJ1-5	ASSRGGSNQPQH
TRBV13	TRBJ1-5	ASSFGAFQPQH
TRBV20-1	TRBJ2-7	SALYSYEQY
TRBV18	TRBJ2-2	ASSRGGNTGELF
TRBV4-1	TRBJ2-1	AKGEEGPKFPYNEQF
TRBV12-3/TRBV12-4	TRBJ1-1	ASTPRMRGSNTEAF
TRBV3-1	TRBJ2-1	ASSQGLAVLVEQF
TRBV5-1	TRBJ1-1	ASTQGLNTEAF
TRBV7-9	TRBJ2-1	ASSISDSYGNEQF